These 15 T cell receptor beta chains were sequenced from one sample in a study of regulatory T cells in long-lasting Graves disease (dated by TCRdb to the early 2020s). The sample's time point label is to be understood as: newly diagnosed GD, antithyroid drugs for less than 3 months. For both TCR sequencing and RNA sequencing, RNA was extracted from PBMCs using TRIzol. Library preparation employed multiplex PCR. The sequencing machine was an Illumina HiSeq 4000. To build TCR beta libraries, CDR3 regions were amplified by Arm-PCR using iRepertoire HTBI primers. The public sequencing data were trimmed at Q25 with fastp and processed into clonotypes with MiXCR by TCRdb, which kept only in-frame beta chains. Identical CDR3 protein sequences are pooled into one entry, listed with their most common genes and DNA. In all, the sample holds under 700,000 distinct CDR3 sequences, and 15% to 20% of those were seen once. The top ten constitute about 25% of the sample.

The same sample was also used in a study of T cells in Graves' hyperthyroidism and ophthalmopathy.

The source material was peripheral blood mononuclear cells (PBMCs), sampled at new diagnosis, from a patient treated with antithyroid drugs. All receptors derive from a woman aged 35 to 60 with Graves disease. Donor details come from another sample of the same person, matched by shared clones.

Ten or more counts support this clonotype. The chain links TRBV18 to TRBJ2-4; D not certain. V was pared by 2 bases and J by 0 bases, with 8 bases between. The CDR3 consists of 15 residues. Germline V lookup: CDR1 KGHSH, CDR2 LQKENI. The CDR3 region is CASSPSALAKNIQYF. In DNA, the CDR3 is TGTGCCAGCTCACCAAGTGCCCTAGCCAAAAACATTCAGTACTTC.

This clonotype was picked up a small number of times. V gene TRBV6-2 or TRBV6-3 combines with J gene TRBJ2-5, with D possibly called TRBD1 or TRBD2 (5 bases each). Germline CDR1 is MNHEY and CDR2 is SVGEGT. The CDR3 runs to 16 residues. V was shortened by 4 bases and J by 5 bases, with 20 bases between the two germline ends. CDR3 DNA sequence: TGTGCCAGCAGTTTCCTCGGAGCCGGGACGGAGGAGACCCAGTACTTC. Amino acid sequence: CASSFLGAGTEETQYF.

This chain links TRBV19 with TRBJ1-3; D gene ambiguous. Germline assignment: CDR1 LNHDA and CDR2 SQIVND (reference sequence). This CDR3 has 12 residues. V shed 2 bases and J shed 4 bases, with 3 bases lying between them. Written as DNA, the CDR3 is TGTGCCAGTAGTATACCCGGAAACACCATATATTTT. It codes for CASSIPGNTIYF.

This clonotype was picked up many times. The chain is built from TRBV2 and TRBJ2-7; D unclear. Germline CDR1 is SNHLY and CDR2 is FYNNEI. Trimming took off 7 bases at V and 0 bases at J, with 7 bases between the two ends. The CDR3 is made up of 12 amino acids. CDR3 bases: TGTGCCAGCACCAGGAGCTCCTACGAGCAGTACTTC. As protein: CASTRSSYEQYF.

On this clonotype itself: A far bigger clonotype differs at one base, so this is likely a read error. The chain couples TRBV28 to TRBJ2-7; TRBD1 agrees at 7 bases. CDR3 size: 11 residues. Germline assignment: CDR1 MDHEN and CDR2 SYDVKM. For the CDR3, the DNA is TGTGTCAGCAGTCACAGGGGCGAGCAGTACTTC. Its translation is CVSSHRGEQYF.

This clonotype has only a few counts. The gene calls are TRBV2 and TRBJ1-1, with TRBD1 identical over 11 bases. Trimming removed 5 bases from V and 11 bases from J; junction bases left unmatched: 1. The germline V gene encodes CDR1 SNHLY and CDR2 FYNNEI. CDR3 size: 11 residues. The CDR3 nucleotides are TGTGCCAGCAGTTGGGACAGGGGGGCTTTCTTT. Translation: CASSWDRGAFF.

The chain recombines TRBV15 with TRBJ2-3; 7 bases fit TRBD2. The germline gives CDR1 LNHNV, CDR2 YYDKDF (reference sequence). V shed 1 base and J 2 bases; nucleotides not matched to a gene: 6. This CDR3 region has 16 residues. Here the CDR3 reads CATSRVGGDLTDTQYF. DNA for the CDR3: TGTGCCACCAGCAGAGTTGGGGGGGACCTCACAGATACGCAGTATTTT.

The CDR3 region is CASSSTSTYRGYYYNEQFF. CDR3 nucleotides: TGTGCCAGCAGCTCGACAAGTACATACCGGGGGTACTACTACAATGAGCAGTTCTTC. The chain is built from TRBV7-2 and TRBJ2-1; D perhaps matches TRBD2 (6 bases). Germline lookup yields CDR1 SGHTA and CDR2 FQGNSA. This CDR3 is built from 19 residues. V gave up 4 bases and J gave up 3 bases, with 25 bases separating them.

This clonotype showed up just a few times. This sequence joins TRBV11-2 and TRBJ2-7; D might be TRBD1 (5 bases). Per the germline V gene, CDR1 is SGHAT and CDR2 is FQNNGV. The CDR3 extends over 13 amino acids. Trimming removed 5 bases from V and 10 bases from J, with 18 bases in between. The CDR3 nucleotides are TGTGCCAGCAGCCCTGCAGGGCCTGGTCAACAGTACTTC. This gives the protein CASSPAGPGQQYF.

The sample holds a few counts of this clonotype. The chain combines TRBV28 with TRBJ2-7, with 7 bases fitting TRBD1. The CDR3 is 13 residues long. Germline V CDR1 and CDR2: MDHEN, SYDVKM. V gave up 4 bases and J gave up 3 bases; unmatched junction bases: 3. CDR3 protein: CASSSGQFYEQYF. CDR3 bases: TGTGCCAGCAGTTCGGGACAGTTCTACGAGCAGTACTTC.

This clonotype was recorded at least ten times. The gene calls are TRBV12-5 and TRBJ2-1; either TRBD1 or TRBD2 may fit D (5 bases each). Germline V CDR1 and CDR2: LGHNT, FRNRAP. The CDR3 is 14 residues long. V lost 7 bases and J lost 6, with 16 bases in between. In DNA form, the CDR3 reads TGTGCTAGTGCGGGGCGGCAGGGTATCAATGAGCAGTTCTTC. It encodes CASAGRQGINEQFF. Based on the CDR3 plus reference TRBV12-5 and TRBJ2-1, the full variable domain is DARVTQTPRHKVTEMGQEVTMRCQPILGHNTVFWYRQTMMQGLELLAYFRNRAPLDDSGMPKDRFSAEMPDATLATLKIQPSEPRDSAVYFCASAGRQGINEQFFGPGTRLTVL.

A few counts support this clonotype. The chain employs TRBV27 and TRBJ1-2, with a weak D call TRBD1 (5 bases). The germline CDR1 and CDR2 sequences are MNHEY and SMNVEV (reference sequence). Trimming cost V 4 bases and J 4 bases, with 16 bases left between them. The CDR3 is 15 amino acids. Here the CDR3 reads CASSYSISGLYGYTF. The DNA of the CDR3 is TGTGCCAGCAGTTACAGCATATCGGGACTCTATGGCTACACCTTC.

This clonotype was counted a few times. The chain combines TRBV9 with TRBJ1-3; no firm D call. V was cut by 5 bases and J by 1 base, with 13 bases left in between. The CDR3 loop spans 15 amino acids. CDR1 and CDR2 from the germline V gene are SGDLS and YYNGEE. CDR3 region: CASSADLGSGNTIYF. The CDR3 DNA reads TGTGCCAGCAGTGCGGACCTCGGTTCTGGAAACACCATATATTTT.

The sample holds a few counts of this clonotype. The gene calls are TRBV27 and TRBJ1-1; a possible D gene is TRBD1 (6 bases). Trimming pared 6 bases from V and 0 bases from J, leaving 14 bases between. The CDR3 length is 15 residues. Germline CDR1 is MNHEY and CDR2 is SMNVEV (reference sequence). The CDR3 region is CASRWTGALNTEAFF. The CDR3 region has the DNA TGTGCCAGCAGGTGGACGGGGGCCCTGAACACTGAAGCTTTCTTT.

A few counts support this clonotype. V is TRBV9 and J is TRBJ1-4; 10 bases agree with TRBD1. Germline-derived CDR1 and CDR2 are SGDLS and YYNGEE. V lost 5 bases, J lost 8 bases, and 3 bases stayed unmatched. This CDR3 is built from 13 residues. CDR3 nucleotide sequence: TGTGCCAGCAGTGGGACAGGGGAAGAAAAACTGTTTTTT. Protein sequence: CASSGTGEEKLFF.